This passage covers 16 T cell receptor beta chains from one sample sequenced in a study of technical replicates of blood from a few donors. The protocol was immunoSEQ multiplex PCR, while the TCRdb copy is restricted to in-frame clones and leaves out a portion. The repertoire holds about 75,000 clones, with approximately 91% as singletons. Sequenced: PBMCs. These TCRs come from a human donor in good health. Some clones in this sample may be carry-over from other donors' samples.

The genes are TRBV28 and TRBJ2-7; 10 bases fit TRBD1. The CDR3 loop spans 17 amino acids. Germline CDR1 reads MDHEN; CDR2 reads SYDVKM. The junction had 12 bases not matched to a gene; V was cut back by 4 bases and J by 3 bases. The CDR3 coding sequence is TGTGCCAGCAGTTCCGGACGGGACAGGGGACCCCTCTACGAGCAGTACTTC. Translating it yields CASSSGRDRGPLYEQYF.

This rearrangement joins TRBV6-5 to TRBJ2-7; a weak D match, TRBD1 (6 bases). This CDR3 contains 16 residues. V was clipped by 4 bases and J by 3 bases, with 19 bases between them. The germline V gene has CDR1 MNHEY and CDR2 SVGAGI. The CDR3, as DNA: TGTGCCAGCAGTTCGCGTTCCTTCAGGGGCTACTACGAGCAGTACTTC. The encoded protein is CASSSRSFRGYYEQYF.

In DNA form, the CDR3 reads TGTGCCAGCAGCTTAGCGGGTCAGGCCGGTGGCTACACCTTC. It encodes CASSLAGQAGGYTF. The rearrangement links TRBV7-9 to TRBJ1-2, with D uncertain. The V gene's germline CDR1 is SEHNR and CDR2 FQNEAQ (reference sequence). V dropped 0 bases and J dropped 7 bases, with 12 bases sitting between them. This CDR3 contains 14 residues.

This rearrangement joins TRBV5-1 to TRBJ1-6, with 8 bases aligning to TRBD1. Germline V gene sequence: CDR1 SGHRS, CDR2 YFSETQ. The CDR3 runs to 17 residues. Trimming took 0 bases from V and 0 from J; bases not matched to a gene: 2. The CDR3 bases are TGCGCCAGCAGCTTGGGGGACAGGAGCTCCTATAATTCACCCCTCCACTTT. Protein: CASSLGDRSSYNSPLHF.

With respect to this clone: One junction end disagrees with the germline gene, perhaps due to a read error. V and J are TRBV10-3 and TRBJ1-1; TRBD1 aligns across 9 bases. The CDR3 is 12 residues long. Germline assignment: CDR1 ENHRY and CDR2 SYGVKD. CDR3 coding DNA: TGTGCCATAGGGACAGGGAACTCTGAAGCTTTCTTT. This encodes CAIGTGNSEAFF.

The V call is TRBV9, the J call TRBJ2-1; 9 bases fit TRBD2. The germline gives CDR1 SGDLS, CDR2 YYNGEE. The trim removed 2 bases at V and 7 bases at J, leaving 7 bases unmatched. The CDR3 extends over 15 amino acids. CDR3 DNA: TGTGCCAGCAGCGTTCGGAGCGGGGGGAGGAATGAGCAGTTCTTC. Its protein is CASSVRSGGRNEQFF.

The J gene is TRBJ2-1, the V gene TRBV19, with TRBD1 identical over 7 bases. With V trimmed by 4 bases and J by 2 bases, 8 bases remained unmatched. The germline V gene encodes CDR1 LNHDA and CDR2 SQIVND (reference sequence). The CDR3 length is 16 residues. The CDR3: CASSTSTGFTYNEQFF. CDR3 coding DNA: TGTGCCAGTAGTACCTCGACAGGGTTTACCTACAATGAGCAGTTCTTC.

The V gene is TRBV11-2, the J gene TRBJ2-7, with D possibly matching TRBD2 (5 bases). The CDR3 covers 14 residues. V lost 5 bases to trimming and J lost 0 bases, with 11 bases between them. Per germline, CDR1 SGHAT and CDR2 FQNNGV. DNA for the CDR3: TGTGCCAGCAGCCCACCGGGAAGCTCCTACGAGCAGTACTTC. Translated, it gives CASSPPGSSYEQYF.

The chain couples TRBV5-5 to TRBJ1-4; 9 bases align to TRBD1. CDR3 length equals 15 residues. Germline assignment: CDR1 SGHKS and CDR2 YYEKEE (reference sequence). The J segment lost 8 bases and the V segment lost 3 bases, leaving 8 bases of the junction unmatched. This CDR3 is CASSSGDRVWEKLFF. CDR3 DNA: TGTGCCAGCAGCTCAGGGGACAGGGTTTGGGAAAAACTGTTTTTT.

V and J are TRBV4-2 and TRBJ2-1; TRBD2 matches 10 bases. The CDR3 has 14 amino acids. The germline V gene has CDR1 LGHNA and CDR2 YNFKEQ. The J segment lost 5 bases and the V segment lost 7 bases, leaving 5 bases of the junction unmatched. CDR3 loop: CASKRGGFNNEQFF. CDR3 nucleotides: TGTGCCAGCAAGCGGGGGGGCTTTAACAATGAGCAGTTCTTC.

This chain links TRBV30 with TRBJ2-3; 9 bases are shared with TRBD1. J lost 4 bases, V lost 2 bases, and 7 bases had no gene match. Looked up from germline, CDR1 is GTSNPN and CDR2 is SVGIG (reference sequence). The CDR3 has 15 amino acids. In nucleotides, the CDR3 is TGTGCCTGGAGTCCGGGACAGGGTCTGGCAGATACGCAGTATTTT. Amino acids: CAWSPGQGLADTQYF.

This clone has only a few counts. The chain couples TRBV18 to TRBJ2-5, with TRBD1 matching over 8 bases. The V gene end was trimmed by 3 bases and the J gene end by 4 bases; junction bases not matched to a gene: 13. Germline V lookup: CDR1 KGHSH, CDR2 LQKENI. The CDR3 sequence is 17 residues long. Written as DNA, the CDR3 is TGTGCCAGCTCACCCTTCGTGGACAGGGTTAGGAGAGAGACCCAGTACTTC. Its translation is CASSPFVDRVRRETQYF.

The rearrangement links TRBV28 to TRBJ2-7; 8 bases map to TRBD2. Looked up from germline, CDR1 is MDHEN and CDR2 is SYDVKM. The length of the CDR3 is 14 residues. V lost 2 bases to trimming and J lost 6 bases; unmatched junction nucleotides: 6. The CDR3 protein is CASSLPSGSSEQYF. For the CDR3, the DNA is TGTGCCAGCAGTTTACCGAGCGGGAGTTCCGAGCAGTACTTC.

This clone was found once. The V call is TRBV5-1, the J call TRBJ2-5; 13 bases line up with TRBD2. The germline CDR1 and CDR2 sequences are SGHRS and YFSETQ. V was pared by 4 bases and J by 7 bases, with 4 bases of the junction left unmatched. The CDR3 totals 14 residues. The CDR3 coding sequence is TGCGCCAGCAGCGGGGGACTAGCGGGGAGGACCCAGTACTTC. Protein product: CASSGGLAGRTQYF.

The CDR3 reads CASSPIAFVAGELFF. The CDR3 DNA sequence: TGTGCCAGCTCACCAATCGCGTTTGTAGCCGGGGAGCTGTTTTTT. The chain carries TRBV18 and TRBJ2-2; D is unclear. CDR1 KGHSH and CDR2 LQKENI come from the germline V gene. CDR3 size: 15 residues. Trimming cost V 2 bases and J 6 bases, with 13 bases left between them.

The chain uses TRBV9 and TRBJ2-2; a possible D gene is TRBD1 (5 bases). Looked up from germline, CDR1 is SGDLS and CDR2 is YYNGEE. This CDR3 has 15 amino acids. Trimming pared 4 bases from V and 8 bases from J, leaving 18 bases between. CDR3 amino acids: CASSQTMGLGGELFF. CDR3 coding DNA: TGTGCCAGCAGCCAAACCATGGGGCTAGGGGGGGAGCTGTTTTTT.